Below are 10 T cell receptor beta chains sequenced from a single sample in a study of T-cell reconstitution after alpha-beta-depleted transplantation in children. The library targeted TCRbeta and was prepared with unique molecular identifiers. TCRdb used MiXCR to reprocess the PCR reads, holding one entry per CDR3 protein. This table has 350,000 to 450,000 distinct CDR3 sequences, about an eighth appearing once. Sequenced here: PBMCs, sampled from the stem cell graft. These TCRs come from a human donor who donated a stem cell graft to a child with Fanconi anemia.

This clonotype was observed at least ten times. The V gene is TRBV4-2, the J gene TRBJ1-5; D might be TRBD1 (5 bases). The V gene lost 1 base and the J gene lost 5 bases, with 15 bases spanning the gap. The CDR3 sequence is 16 residues long. CDR1 LGHNA and CDR2 YNFKEQ come from the germline V gene. The CDR3 region is CASSQGDPVVHQPQHF. CDR3 nucleotides: TGTGCCAGCAGCCAAGGGGACCCAGTGGTCCATCAGCCCCAGCATTTT.

This clonotype came up many times. The CDR3 DNA reads TGTGCCAGCAGTGTCCAGGGGAAACAGCCCCAGCATTTT. It translates to CASSVQGKQPQHF. This chain joins TRBV12-3 or TRBV12-4 and TRBJ1-5; possibly TRBD1 for D (6 bases). The CDR3 length is 13 residues. V shed 5 bases and J shed 7 bases, with 12 bases lying between them.

The V gene is TRBV9, the J gene TRBJ1-1; D is possibly TRBD1 (5 bases). The V and J ends lost 0 bases and 2 bases respectively, with 8 bases between them. Germline V gene data show CDR1 as SGDLS and CDR2 as YYNGEE. The CDR3 runs to 14 residues. CDR3 residues: CASSVGGRNTEAFF. The CDR3 DNA reads as TGTGCCAGCAGCGTAGGGGGGAGAAACACTGAAGCTTTCTTT.

The chain carries TRBV29-1 and TRBJ2-3; 7 positions match TRBD1. The germline gives CDR1 SQVTM, CDR2 ANQGSEA. J was trimmed by 4 bases and V by 5 bases; bases with no gene match: 9. The CDR3 sequence is 14 residues long. The CDR3 loop is CSVKFNDRADTQYF. In DNA form, the CDR3 reads TGCAGCGTTAAGTTCAACGACAGGGCAGATACGCAGTATTTT.

This clonotype appeared a few times. The chain couples TRBV5-6 to TRBJ2-1; D gene ambiguous. The CDR3 is made up of 12 amino acids. V was cut by 6 bases and J by 4 bases, with 8 bases left in between. Germline V gene lookup returns CDR1 SGHDT and CDR2 YYEEEE. The CDR3 loop reads CASNTQYNEQFF. The CDR3 DNA reads TGTGCCAGCAACACCCAATACAATGAGCAGTTCTTC.

This clonotype was observed a few times. The chain joins TRBV5-1 to TRBJ2-3; possibly TRBD1 for D (5 bases). Trimming pared 1 base from V and 0 bases from J, leaving 15 bases between. Germline-derived CDR1 and CDR2 are SGHRS and YFSETQ. The CDR3 totals 17 residues. The CDR3 region has the DNA TGCGCCAGCAGCTTGCGGACACTATCGATCAGCACAGATACGCAGTATTTT. This codes for CASSLRTLSISTDTQYF.

In this sample, this clonotype turned up a few times. This chain connects TRBV15 to TRBJ2-5; no clear D. Germline CDR1 reads LNHNV; CDR2 reads YYDKDF (reference sequence). Trimming took 3 bases from V and 1 from J, leaving 9 bases between them. This CDR3 contains 14 residues. CDR3 residues: CATSSLQFQETQYF. The CDR3 DNA follows: TGTGCCACCAGCAGCCTACAGTTCCAAGAGACCCAGTACTTC.

The chain uses TRBV11-1 and TRBJ2-5, with 8 bases aligning to TRBD2. V lost 0 bases and J lost 4; bases outside the gene matches: 4. This CDR3 region has 15 residues. CDR1 and CDR2 (germline): SGHAT, FQDESV (reference sequence). CDR3 protein: CASSLAGLAGETQYF. Here the CDR3 DNA reads TGTGCCAGCAGCTTAGCCGGACTAGCCGGAGAGACCCAGTACTTC.

The sample holds many counts of this clonotype. The CDR3 region is CASSFGGDTQYF. Here the CDR3 DNA reads TGTGCCAGCAGTTTCGGGGGAGATACGCAGTATTTT. V gene TRBV28 combines with J gene TRBJ2-3; a weak D match, TRBD2 (6 bases). V was pared by 3 bases and J by 5 bases, with 6 bases between. The CDR3 length is 12 residues. Germline V gene data show CDR1 as MDHEN and CDR2 as SYDVKM.

The CDR3 DNA reads TGTGCCACCAGTGATTCCTGGGGGGGCTCTGGGGCCAACGTCCTGACTTTC. It codes for CATSDSWGGSGANVLTF. The chain joins TRBV24-1 to TRBJ2-6, with TRBD2 matching over 7 bases. CDR1 and CDR2 (germline): KGHDR, SFDVKD. J was trimmed by 0 bases and V by 2 bases; bases with no gene match: 3. This CDR3 has 17 amino acids.